This is a list of T cell receptor beta chains from one sample in a study of blood T cell repertoires in COVID-19. Sequenced by immunoSEQ multiplex PCR; TCRdb stores in-frame clones only, minus some. There are about 330,000 clones in the sample; 88% occur only once, and less than 6.5% lies in the top ten. Sequencing was carried out using PBMCs or T cells enriched from blood (not recorded which). These receptor sequences come from a young man who had recovered from COVID-19. Both conserved end residues are part of each CDR3. Fields, in order: clone size, J gene, D gene, V gene, CDR3 DNA, CDR3 protein. A D gene is named only where the DNA matches it firmly. The size entry is marked missing in some rows and otherwise reads once, few, many or a size class.

NA | TRBJ2-7 | NA | TRBV12-2 | TGTGCAAGTCGCTGGGACATCGCCTACGAGCAGTACTTC | CASRWDIAYEQYF
once | TRBJ2-2 | NA | TRBV6-5 | TGTGCCAGCAGGAAGCAGGGGACCACCGGGGAGCTGTTTTTT | CASRKQGTTGELFF
NA | TRBJ2-1 | TRBD2 | TRBV12-5 | TGTGCTAGTGGTTCCTCCAGCGGGGGGGCCTACAATGAGCAGTTCTTC | CASGSSSGGAYNEQFF
NA | TRBJ1-5 | NA | TRBV15 | TGTGCCACCAGCAGAGATGGTCAGGGTCAAAGTCAGCCCCAGCATTTT | CATSRDGQGQSQPQHF
NA | TRBJ2-5 | TRBD2 | TRBV11-1 | TGTGCCAGCAGCATAGCGGGGGGAGGAGAGACCCAGTACTTC | CASSIAGGGETQYF
NA | TRBJ1-1 | NA | TRBV4-1 | TGCGCCAGCAGCCAAGAATTGGGAGGCACTGAAGCTTTCTTT | CASSQELGGTEAFF
NA | TRBJ1-4 | NA | TRBV18 | TGTGCCAGCTCACCACCGGCGCAGAGCAGGGAAAAACTGTTTTTT | CASSPPAQSREKLFF
NA | TRBJ1-2 | NA | TRBV11-2 | TGTGCCAGCAGCCGGACAGACTCTAACTATGGCTACACCTTC | CASSRTDSNYGYTF
NA | TRBJ2-7 | TRBD2 | TRBV7-9 | TGTGCCAGCAGCACCGGGACTAGCGGGCCCTACGAGCAGTACTTC | CASSTGTSGPYEQYF
once | TRBJ1-4 | NA | TRBV30 | TGTGCCTGGGGCGGGGGGTATGCAACTAATGAAAAACTGTTTTTT | CAWGGGYATNEKLFF
NA | TRBJ1-2 | TRBD1 | TRBV28 | TGTGCCAGCAGTGCCGCGGGACAGGGGCACTATGGCTACACCTTC | CASSAAGQGHYGYTF
NA | TRBJ2-3 | NA | TRBV5-1 | TGCGCCAGCAGCTTGGCGACACGGAGCACAGATACGCAGTATTTT | CASSLATRSTDTQYF
NA | TRBJ2-2 | TRBD1 | TRBV5-6 | TGTGCCAGCAGCTTGAGGTACAGGGGGGAGGCGAACACCGGGGAGCTGTTTTTT | CASSLRYRGEANTGELFF
NA | TRBJ1-1 | NA | TRBV5-4 | TGTGCCAGCAGCGAAGGGACAAAGAACACTGAAGCTTTCTTT | CASSEGTKNTEAFF
NA | TRBJ2-3 | NA | TRBV7-2 | TGTGCCAGCAGCTTAGCGGCGGCCACAGATACGCAGTATTTT | CASSLAAATDTQYF
NA | TRBJ2-5 | NA | TRBV7-2 | TGTGCCAGCAGCTTTGGGGGGTACCAAGAGACCCAGTACTTC | CASSFGGYQETQYF
NA | TRBJ1-4 | TRBD1 | TRBV7-9 | TGTGCCAGCAGCTGGGGCAGGGGGCGAAATGAAAAACTGTTTTTT | CASSWGRGRNEKLFF
NA | TRBJ2-7 | NA | TRBV28 | TGTGCCAGCACCCGAGGGGGGGGGCTGAGCCACGAGCAGTACTTC | CASTRGGGLSHEQYF
NA | TRBJ1-1 | NA | TRBV5-1 | TGCGCCAGCAGTTTACGGGGAGACCGACTGAACACTGAAGCTTTCTTT | CASSLRGDRLNTEAFF
NA | TRBJ2-3 | TRBD2 | TRBV6-5 | TGTGCCAGCAGTTACTCCGGGGGGGCGGGGACAGATACGCAGTATTTT | CASSYSGGAGTDTQYF
NA | TRBJ2-2 | NA | TRBV6-1 | TGTGCCAGCAGTGAAGTCAGGAACACCGGGGAGCTGTTTTTT | CASSEVRNTGELFF
NA | TRBJ2-1 | TRBD2 | TRBV2 | TGTGCCAGCAGTGAACTAGCGGGGGCTGGGCTGGGAAATGAGCAGTTCTTC | CASSELAGAGLGNEQFF